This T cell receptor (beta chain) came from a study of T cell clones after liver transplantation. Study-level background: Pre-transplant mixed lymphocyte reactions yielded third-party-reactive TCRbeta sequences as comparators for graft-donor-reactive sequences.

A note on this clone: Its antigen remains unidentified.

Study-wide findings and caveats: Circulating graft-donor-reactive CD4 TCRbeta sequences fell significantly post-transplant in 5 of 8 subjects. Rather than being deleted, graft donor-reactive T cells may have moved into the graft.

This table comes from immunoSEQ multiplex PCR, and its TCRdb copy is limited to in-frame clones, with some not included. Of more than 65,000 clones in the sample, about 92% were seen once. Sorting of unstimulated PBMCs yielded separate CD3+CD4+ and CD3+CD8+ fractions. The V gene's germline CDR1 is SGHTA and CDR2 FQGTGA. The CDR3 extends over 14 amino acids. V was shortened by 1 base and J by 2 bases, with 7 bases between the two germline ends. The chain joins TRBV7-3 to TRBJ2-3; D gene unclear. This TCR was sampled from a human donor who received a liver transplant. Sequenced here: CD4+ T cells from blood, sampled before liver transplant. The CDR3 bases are TGTGCCAGCAGCTTAAGTCACACCACAGATACGCAGTATTTT. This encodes CASSLSHTTDTQYF.